This T cell receptor beta chain is drawn from a study of cytomegalovirus exposure and HLA in healthy donors. In germline, CDR1 is MRHNA, CDR2 SNTAGT. The CDR3 is 15 residues long. Trimming took off 4 bases at V and 4 bases at J, with 15 bases between the two ends. Study-level results: Sequencing depth roughly uniform across donors was assumed in presence/absence analyses. Because they were indistinguishable, some V segments, including TRBV6-2 and TRBV6-3, were excluded.

The PCR was carried out with 60 Vbeta primers and 13 Jbeta primers. Some clones are missing from TCRdb's copy, which holds only in-frame ones; the method was immunoSEQ multiplex PCR. The sample comprises 100,000 or so clones, roughly 79% of which are singletons, and under 2% rests with the top ten. Worth noting for this clone: Its specificity is not known.

Healthy individuals who donated bone marrow served as the donors. The sequence was obtained from a woman in her thirties or forties in good health and CMV-seronegative. The sample taken for sequencing was PBMCs. The chain recombines TRBV6-4 with TRBJ2-3; maybe TRBD2 (6 bases). This CDR3 reads CASSVVGSGPDTQYF. The DNA of the CDR3 is TGTGCCAGCAGTGTCGTCGGGAGCGGACCAGATACGCAGTATTTT.